These 19 T cell receptor beta chains share one sample of origin, sequenced in a study of shared T cell receptors in the human thymus. The table came from immunoSEQ multiplex PCR; TCRdb's copy has only in-frame clones and leaves some out. The repertoire holds roughly 550,000 clones, with approximately 80% as singletons. A further study also used this sample, focusing on human thymus T cells.

The sequenced sample consisted of thymocytes. Receptor source: a boy under two years old with a congenital heart defect.

In this sample, this clone turned up a few times. The chain combines TRBV28 with TRBJ1-6, with TRBD1 matching over 7 bases. Losses at the gene ends were 3 bases for V and 4 bases for J; bases not matched to a gene: 12. CDR1 and CDR2 (germline): MDHEN, SYDVKM. The CDR3 is made up of 18 amino acids. CDR3 region: CASSFAWSTGPYNSPLHF. The CDR3 nucleotides are TGTGCCAGCAGTTTTGCTTGGTCGACAGGGCCTTATAATTCACCCCTCCACTTT. The full variable domain, in which reference TRBV28 and TRBJ1-6 provide the parts outside the CDR3, is DVKVTQSSRYLVKRTGEKVFLECVQDMDHENMFWYRQDPGLGLRLIYFSYDVKMKEKGDIPEGYSVSREKKERFSLILESASTNQTSMYLCASSFAWSTGPYNSPLHFGNGTRLTVT.

The genes are TRBV28 and TRBJ1-3; D uncertain. Germline values: CDR1 MDHEN, CDR2 SYDVKM. Deletions cut 3 bases from V and 0 bases from J, with 18 bases between. The CDR3 has 18 residues. The CDR3 DNA sequence: TGTGCCAGCAGTTTTGCCCCTCCGATGGGCCCCTCTGGAAACACCATATATTTT. Encoded protein: CASSFAPPMGPSGNTIYF.

The chain joins TRBV11-2 to TRBJ2-7, with 10 nucleotides matching TRBD1. Germline CDR1 reads SGHAT; CDR2 reads FQNNGV. This CDR3 region has 19 residues. Trimming took 0 bases from V and 3 from J; bases not matched to a gene: 14. In DNA, the CDR3 is TGTGCCAGCAGCTTAGATCTCGGACGGACAGGGGGGTTTAGCTACGAGCAGTACTTC. Translated, it gives CASSLDLGRTGGFSYEQYF.

This clone was detected only a few times. The chain combines TRBV13 with TRBJ1-2, with D maybe TRBD1 (5 bases). Trimming removed 8 bases at V and 8 bases at J, with 27 bases between. The germline V gene has CDR1 PRHDT and CDR2 FYEKMQ (reference sequence). The CDR3 runs to 16 residues. The DNA of the CDR3 is TGTGCCAGCCGTAGGTGGGGACTTCCTCTGGAGGACGGCTACACCTTC. Amino acid sequence: CASRRWGLPLEDGYTF.

This clone appeared once. The chain is built from TRBV7-2 and TRBJ2-3; D is possibly TRBD2 (6 bases). The germline CDR1 and CDR2 sequences are SGHTA and FQGNSA. V was pared by 5 bases and J by 3 bases, with 18 bases between. This CDR3 region has 16 residues. The CDR3 bases are TGTGCCAGCAGCACACAGCGGGCCCCATGGACAGATACGCAGTATTTT. Its protein product is CASSTQRAPWTDTQYF.

The rearrangement uses TRBV7-6 and TRBJ2-5, with 10 bases fitting TRBD1. V lost 3 bases, J lost 4 bases, and 5 bases stayed unmatched. Germline V CDR1 and CDR2: SGHVS, FNYEAQ. CDR3 length: 15 residues. The CDR3 DNA sequence: TGTGCCAGCAGCTTTCTCCGGGACAGGGGAGAGACCCAGTACTTC. This translates into CASSFLRDRGETQYF.

The chain recombines TRBV28 with TRBJ2-5; possibly TRBD1 for D (5 bases). The J call may be in error: the DNA end matches TRBJ2-7 better. The CDR3 extends over 16 amino acids. Per the germline V gene, CDR1 is MDHEN and CDR2 is SYDVKM. The CDR3 sequence: CASSLLTQGRAYEQYF. As DNA, the CDR3 is TGTGCCAGCAGTCTCCTCACCCAGGGCAGGGCCTACGAGCAGTACTTC.

The gene calls are TRBV7-6 and TRBJ2-7, with no clear D. The germline V gene encodes CDR1 SGHVS and CDR2 FNYEAQ. Trimming pared 5 bases from V and 4 bases from J, leaving 27 bases between. The CDR3 extends over 18 amino acids. The CDR3 DNA reads TGTGCCAGCAGCAAAAAAGCCCCGACAACAGTTCCACCTTACGAGCAGTACTTC. This translates into CASSKKAPTTVPPYEQYF.

This clone was counted once. This chain connects TRBV9 to TRBJ2-1; 10 positions match TRBD2. V gave up 6 bases and J gave up 4 bases; unmatched junction bases: 7. The CDR3 is 15 amino acids. Germline V gene data show CDR1 as SGDLS and CDR2 as YYNGEE. This CDR3 is CASTTGTSDYNEQFF. CDR3 nucleotides: TGTGCCAGCACCACCGGGACTAGCGATTACAATGAGCAGTTCTTC.

The chain uses TRBV2 and TRBJ1-2; D might be TRBD1 (5 bases). Germline CDR1 is SNHLY and CDR2 is FYNNEI. This CDR3 is 13 amino acids long. V lost 8 bases to trimming and J lost 6 bases, with 16 bases between them. As DNA, the CDR3 is TGTGCCAGCCGGGGGGAGCCCCTCGATGGCTACACCTTC. Translating gives CASRGEPLDGYTF.

CDR3: CASSHGLAGVGSGETQYF. The CDR3 nucleotides read TGCGCCAGCAGCCACGGACTAGCGGGAGTTGGAAGTGGAGAGACCCAGTACTTC. The chain is built from TRBV5-1 and TRBJ2-5, with 13 bases fitting TRBD2. Germline CDR1 is SGHRS and CDR2 is YFSETQ. The CDR3 contains 18 residues. Losses at the gene ends were 4 bases for V and 4 bases for J; bases not matched to a gene: 13.

The J gene is TRBJ2-3, the V gene TRBV5-4; D perhaps matches TRBD2 (6 bases). Between the trimmed V and J ends, which lost 2 bases and 0 bases, there was a span of 10 bases. From germline, CDR1 is SGHNT and CDR2 YYREEE (reference sequence). The CDR3 covers 15 residues. CDR3 in amino acids: CASSFRRASTDTQYF. Written as DNA, the CDR3 is TGTGCCAGCAGCTTCCGGAGGGCTAGCACAGATACGCAGTATTTT. Full variable domain (outside the CDR3, taken from reference TRBV5-4 and TRBJ2-3): ETGVTQSPTHLIKTRGQQVTLRCSSQSGHNTVSWYQQALGQGPQFIFQYYREEENGRGNFPPRFSGLQFPNYSSELNVNALELDDSALYLCASSFRRASTDTQYFGPGTRLTVL.

V and J are TRBV29-1 and TRBJ2-5, with 10 bases aligning to TRBD2. The end of the DNA fits TRBJ2-7 better, so the J call may be wrong. The CDR3 has 16 residues. In germline, CDR1 is SQVTM, CDR2 ANQGSEA. The CDR3, as DNA: TGCAGCGTTGAAAAGGCTAGCGGGAGATTCGTCGGCGAGCAGTACTTC. This sequence encodes CSVEKASGRFVGEQYF.

This clone was detected only once. The chain joins TRBV6-4 to TRBJ1-1; 8 bases are shared with TRBD1. The junction had 3 bases not matched to a gene; V was cut back by 0 bases and J by 0 bases. CDR1 is MRHNA, CDR2 SNTAGT, per germline. The CDR3 length is 16 residues. DNA for the CDR3: TGTGCCAGCAGTGACTCGGAGGACAGGGTGAACACTGAAGCTTTCTTT. Translating it yields CASSDSEDRVNTEAFF.

The chain has TRBV10-3 and TRBJ2-3; 9 bases align to TRBD1. The V gene's germline CDR1 is ENHRY and CDR2 SYGVKD. The CDR3 totals 15 residues. V was clipped by 3 bases and J by 2 bases; unmatched bases: 3. CDR3 protein: CAISEQGATTDTQYF. CDR3 nucleotide sequence: TGTGCCATCAGTGAACAGGGGGCGACCACAGATACGCAGTATTTT.

This chain connects TRBV4-3 to TRBJ2-7, with 10 bases lining up with TRBD2. The CDR3 spans 18 residues. Trimming took 0 bases from V and 2 from J; bases not matched to a gene: 10. Germline values: CDR1 LGHNA, CDR2 YSLEER. CDR3 protein: CASSQDEWGLASPYEQYF. CDR3 nucleotide sequence: TGCGCCAGCAGCCAAGATGAATGGGGACTAGCGTCGCCCTACGAGCAGTACTTC.

The genes are TRBV19 and TRBJ2-6, with D possibly matching TRBD2 (6 bases). The CDR3 is made up of 17 amino acids. Between the trimmed V and J ends, which lost 5 bases and 4 bases, there was a span of 18 bases. Germline V gene data show CDR1 as LNHDA and CDR2 as SQIVND (reference sequence). CDR3 in amino acids: CASSAGREYSGANVLTF. DNA for the CDR3: TGTGCCAGTAGTGCGGGAAGAGAGTACTCCGGGGCCAACGTCCTGACTTTC.

This clone was seen a few times. V and J are TRBV29-1 and TRBJ1-1; D gene ambiguous. The CDR3 length is 10 residues. V was trimmed by 6 bases and J by 5 bases, leaving 7 bases between them. From germline, CDR1 is SQVTM and CDR2 ANQGSEA. CDR3 residues: CSVGETEAFF. CDR3 in DNA: TGCAGCGTCGGGGAAACTGAAGCTTTCTTT.

The chain joins TRBV11-1 to TRBJ2-7, with D possibly being TRBD1 (6 bases). The CDR3 is 16 residues long. Germline V gene data show CDR1 as SGHAT and CDR2 as FQDESV (reference sequence). Trimming stripped 5 bases from V and 1 base from J, with 18 bases between. The CDR3: CASSPRWGPGSYEQYF. The CDR3 DNA sequence: TGTGCCAGCAGCCCCCGTTGGGGGCCGGGATCCTACGAGCAGTACTTC.